This T cell receptor beta chain was retrieved from a study of cytomegalovirus exposure and HLA in healthy donors. Findings and caveats of the study: Researchers reported that three CMV-associated chains were confirmed in vitro as CMV antigen-specific. Associated with HLA alleles at 0.05 false discovery rate in a later analysis were fewer than 20,000 TCR beta sequences. TCR beta sequences reportedly predicted most subjects' HLA-A and HLA-B alleles accurately.

The CDR3 contains 16 residues. Germline CDR1 reads SEHNR; CDR2 reads FQNEAQ (reference sequence). Points on this clone: Its antigen is currently unknown. One end of the junction does not line up with germline, which may come from a read error.

The PCR used 60 Vbeta and 13 Jbeta primers. Assay used: immunoSEQ multiplex PCR; TCRdb lists only in-frame clones, some missing. The sample lists 150,000 to 200,000 clones; roughly 73% were seen once. The sequence was collected from a young man in good health and CMV-seropositive. The chain uses TRBV7-9 and TRBJ1-1, with D possibly matching TRBD1 (6 bases). Sequenced: PBMCs. CDR3 protein: CSSSFTSDRNRPEAFF. The CDR3 DNA reads as TGTTCCAGCAGCTTTACCTCCGACAGGAACAGACCTGAAGCTTTCTTT.